This TCR beta chain came from a study of OX40 agonist ivuxolimab in advanced cancers. In the study overall: Two cutaneous melanoma patients and one hepatocellular carcinoma patient, three in all, had partial responses.

The protocol was immunoSEQ multiplex PCR, while the TCRdb copy is restricted to in-frame clones and leaves out a portion. This sample yields about 32,000 clones, of which about 89% are seen a single time; around 5% belongs to the top ten. This clone was seen once. The sequence was obtained from an adult with an advanced solid tumor such as melanoma, head and neck, liver or kidney cancer. The material sequenced was CD4+ or CD8+ T cells sorted from blood, taken in a trial of the OX40 agonist ivuxolimab.

The CDR3 protein is CASSSLDRPENTEAFF. The CDR3 DNA follows: TGTGCCAGCAGCTCCCTGGACAGACCGGAGAACACTGAAGCTTTCTTT. The chain employs TRBV5-6 and TRBJ1-1; the D gene is possibly TRBD1 (6 bases). This CDR3 is 16 amino acids long. V lost 3 bases to trimming and J lost 1 base, with 16 bases between them. The germline gives CDR1 SGHDT, CDR2 YYEEEE.